This T cell receptor beta chain was found in a study of tumor-infiltrating lymphocytes in primary liver carcinoma. This clonotype was seen a single time. Its antigen remains unidentified. A much larger clone differs from this one at a single base, so this may be a read error. The study co-extracted DNA and RNA from about 21-30 mg of unsorted bulk tissue. The study found over 90% viable tumor cells in every tumor sample. With approximately 500 ng total RNA as template and a constant-region primer, TCR beta cDNA was made. Libraries of TCR beta came from three nested multiplex PCR rounds with slightly modified ARM-PCR. The study ran its first two PCR rounds for approximately 10 cycles each, using TRBV1-TRBV30 forward primers and a C-beta reverse primer. TCRdb ran MiXCR on the multiplex PCR reads and lists one entry per CDR3 protein. The data contain roughly 120,000 distinct CDR3 sequences, 64% of them singletons.

Germline CDR1 is WNHNN and CDR2 is SYGVQD (reference sequence). V shed 9 bases and J shed 10 bases, with 19 bases lying between them. This CDR3 is 13 amino acids long. Study-wide points: Present in all five tumor regions were only about 8-24% of the top clones.

Material for sequencing was liver tumor tissue from sampling region 3. Documented subset: tumor region T3, left-lateral pole. This TCR derives from a woman aged 60-75 years with primary liver carcinoma and hepatitis B virus infection. V usage is TRBV10-1 and J usage is TRBJ2-1; TRBD2 might be the D (5 bases). CDR3 sequence reads: CARSGPGPGEQFF. Here the CDR3 DNA reads TGCGCCAGGAGCGGTCCGGGTCCGGGGGAGCAGTTCTTC.